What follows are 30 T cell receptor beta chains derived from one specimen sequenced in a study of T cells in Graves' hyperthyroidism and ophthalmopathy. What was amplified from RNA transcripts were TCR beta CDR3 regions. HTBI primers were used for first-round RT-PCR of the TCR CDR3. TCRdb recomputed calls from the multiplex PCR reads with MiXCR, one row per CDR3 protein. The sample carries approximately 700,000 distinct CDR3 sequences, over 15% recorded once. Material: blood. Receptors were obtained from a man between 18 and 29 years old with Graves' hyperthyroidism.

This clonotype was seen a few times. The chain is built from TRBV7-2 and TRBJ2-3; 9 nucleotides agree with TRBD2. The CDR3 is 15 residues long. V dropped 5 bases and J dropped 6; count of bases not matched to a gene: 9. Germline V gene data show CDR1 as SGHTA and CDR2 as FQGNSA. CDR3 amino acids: CASSTWPSGKDTQYF. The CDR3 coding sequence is TGTGCCAGCAGCACCTGGCCTAGCGGGAAGGATACGCAGTATTTT.

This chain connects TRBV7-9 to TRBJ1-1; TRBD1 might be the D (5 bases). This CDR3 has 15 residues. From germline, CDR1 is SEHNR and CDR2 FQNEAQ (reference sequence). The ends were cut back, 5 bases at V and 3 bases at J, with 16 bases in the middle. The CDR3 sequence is CASSPPGGWDTEAFF. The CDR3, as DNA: TGTGCCAGCAGCCCCCCGGGGGGGTGGGACACTGAAGCTTTCTTT. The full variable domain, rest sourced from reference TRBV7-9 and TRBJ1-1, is DTGVSQNPRHKITKRGQNVTFRCDPISEHNRLYWYRQTLGQGPEFLTYFQNEAQLEKSRLLSDRFSAERPKGSFSTLEIQRTEQGDSAMYLCASSPPGGWDTEAFFGQGTRLTVV.

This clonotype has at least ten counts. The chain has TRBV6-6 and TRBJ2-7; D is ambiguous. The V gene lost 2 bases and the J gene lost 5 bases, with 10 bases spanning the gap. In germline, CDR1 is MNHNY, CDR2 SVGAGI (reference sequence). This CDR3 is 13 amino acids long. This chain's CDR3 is CASSYPPPDEQYF. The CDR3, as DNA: TGTGCCAGCAGTTACCCCCCGCCAGACGAGCAGTACTTC.

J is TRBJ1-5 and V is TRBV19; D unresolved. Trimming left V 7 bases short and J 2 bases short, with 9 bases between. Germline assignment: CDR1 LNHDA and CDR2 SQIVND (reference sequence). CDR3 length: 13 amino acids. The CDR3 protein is CASTPYGNQPQHF. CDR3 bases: TGTGCCAGTACGCCTTATGGCAATCAGCCCCAGCATTTT.

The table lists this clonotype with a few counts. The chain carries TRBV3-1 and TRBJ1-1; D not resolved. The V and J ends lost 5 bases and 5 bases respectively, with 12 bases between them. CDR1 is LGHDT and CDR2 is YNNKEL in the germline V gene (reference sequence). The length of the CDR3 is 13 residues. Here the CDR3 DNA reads TGTGCCAGCAGCTCGACCGTGGGTACTGAAGCTTTCTTT. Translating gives CASSSTVGTEAFF.

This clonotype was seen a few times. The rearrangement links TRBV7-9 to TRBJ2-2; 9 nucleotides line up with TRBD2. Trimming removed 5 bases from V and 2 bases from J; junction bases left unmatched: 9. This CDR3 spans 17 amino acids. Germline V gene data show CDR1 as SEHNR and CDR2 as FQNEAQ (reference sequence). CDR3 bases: TGTGCCAGCAGCATCACTCCGGGACTAGCTAACACCGGGGAGCTGTTTTTT. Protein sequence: CASSITPGLANTGELFF.

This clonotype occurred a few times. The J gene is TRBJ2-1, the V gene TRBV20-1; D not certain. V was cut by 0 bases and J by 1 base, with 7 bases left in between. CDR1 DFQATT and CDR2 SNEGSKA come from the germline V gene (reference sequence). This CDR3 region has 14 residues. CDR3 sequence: CSARDPGSYNEQFF. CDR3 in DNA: TGCAGTGCTAGAGATCCAGGATCCTACAATGAGCAGTTCTTC.

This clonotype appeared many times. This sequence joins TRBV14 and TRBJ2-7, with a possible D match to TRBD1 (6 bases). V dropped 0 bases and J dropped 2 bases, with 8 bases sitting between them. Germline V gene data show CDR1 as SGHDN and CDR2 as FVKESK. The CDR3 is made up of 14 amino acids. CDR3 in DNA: TGTGCCAGCAGCCAAGATGGGGGCCCCTACGAGCAGTACTTC. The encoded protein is CASSQDGGPYEQYF.

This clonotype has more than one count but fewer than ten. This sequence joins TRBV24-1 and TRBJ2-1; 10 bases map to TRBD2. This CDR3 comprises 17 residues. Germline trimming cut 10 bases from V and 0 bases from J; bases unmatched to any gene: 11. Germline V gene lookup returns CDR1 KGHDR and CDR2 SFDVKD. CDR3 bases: TGTGCCACATCCACTAGCGGGACATTAAGCTCCTACAATGAGCAGTTCTTC. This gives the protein CATSTSGTLSSYNEQFF.

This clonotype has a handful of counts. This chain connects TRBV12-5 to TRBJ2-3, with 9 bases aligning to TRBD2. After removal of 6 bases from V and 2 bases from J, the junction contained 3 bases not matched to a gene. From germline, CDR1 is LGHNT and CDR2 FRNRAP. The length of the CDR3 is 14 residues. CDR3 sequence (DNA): TGTGCTAGTGGAAGCGGGAGGAACACAGATACGCAGTATTTT. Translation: CASGSGRNTDTQYF.

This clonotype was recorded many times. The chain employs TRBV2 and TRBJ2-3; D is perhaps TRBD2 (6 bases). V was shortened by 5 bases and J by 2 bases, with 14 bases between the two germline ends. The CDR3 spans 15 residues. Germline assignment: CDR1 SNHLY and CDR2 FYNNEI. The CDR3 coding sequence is TGTGCCAGCAGTAGCCTAGCGTACTCCACAGATACGCAGTATTTT. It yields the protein CASSSLAYSTDTQYF. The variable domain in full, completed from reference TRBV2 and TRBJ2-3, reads EPEVTQTPSHQVTQMGQEVILRCVPISNHLYFYWYRQILGQKVEFLVSFYNNEISEKSEIFDDQFSVERPDGSNFTLKIRSTKLEDSAMYFCASSSLAYSTDTQYFGPGTRLTVL.

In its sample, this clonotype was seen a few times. This chain's CDR3 is CATSGQGAEETQYF. CDR3 bases: TGTGCCACCTCGGGCCAGGGGGCTGAGGAGACCCAGTACTTC. This chain links TRBV24-1 with TRBJ2-5; 8 bases map to TRBD1. Germline V gene lookup returns CDR1 KGHDR and CDR2 SFDVKD. V shed 9 bases and J 5 bases; nucleotides not matched to a gene: 10. The CDR3 sequence is 14 residues long.

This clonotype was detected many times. CDR3 sequence (DNA): TGCAGTGCTAGTGAGCTAGCGGGAGTAGACAATGAGCAGTTCTTC. Amino acids: CSASELAGVDNEQFF. V and J are TRBV20-1 and TRBJ2-1, with 10 nucleotides matching TRBD2. The CDR3 has 15 residues. Germline lookup yields CDR1 DFQATT and CDR2 SNEGSKA (reference sequence). V was pared by 3 bases and J by 5 bases, with 7 bases of the junction left unmatched.

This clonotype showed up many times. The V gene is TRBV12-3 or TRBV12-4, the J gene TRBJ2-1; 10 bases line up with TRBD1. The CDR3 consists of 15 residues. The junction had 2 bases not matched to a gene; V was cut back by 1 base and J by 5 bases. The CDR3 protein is CASSLGTGGDNEQFF. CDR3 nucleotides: TGTGCCAGCAGTTTAGGGACAGGGGGTGACAATGAGCAGTTCTTC.

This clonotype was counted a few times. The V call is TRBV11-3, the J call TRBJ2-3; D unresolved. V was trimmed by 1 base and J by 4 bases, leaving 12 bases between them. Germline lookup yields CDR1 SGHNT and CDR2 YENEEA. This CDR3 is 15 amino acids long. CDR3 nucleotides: TGTGCCAGCAGCTTAGGGGCCTCGCCGGCAGATACGCAGTATTTT. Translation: CASSLGASPADTQYF. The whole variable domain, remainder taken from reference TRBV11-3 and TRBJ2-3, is EAGVVQSPRYKIIEKKQPVAFWCNPISGHNTLYWYLQNLGQGPELLIRYENEEAVDDSQLPKDRFSAERLKGVDSTLKIQPAELGDSAVYLCASSLGASPADTQYFGPGTRLTVL.

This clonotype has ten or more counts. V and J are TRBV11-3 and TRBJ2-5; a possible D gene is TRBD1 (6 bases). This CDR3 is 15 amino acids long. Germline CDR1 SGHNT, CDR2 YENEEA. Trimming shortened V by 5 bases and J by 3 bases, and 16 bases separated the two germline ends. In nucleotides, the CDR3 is TGTGCCAGCAGCAGGACGGGGAACAGGGAAGAGACCCAGTACTTC. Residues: CASSRTGNREETQYF.

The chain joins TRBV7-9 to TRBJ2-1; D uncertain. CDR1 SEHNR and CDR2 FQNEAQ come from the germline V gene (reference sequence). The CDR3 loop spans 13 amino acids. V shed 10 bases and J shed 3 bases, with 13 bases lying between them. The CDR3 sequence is CATPPAGYNEQFF. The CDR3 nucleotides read TGTGCCACCCCCCCGGCAGGCTACAATGAGCAGTTCTTC.

CDR3 coding DNA: TGTGCCAGCAGACCCGGGGGGGGGCGGGAGGTCGGGGGTTCCTACAATGAGCAGTTCTTC. Translating it yields CASRPGGGREVGGSYNEQFF. This chain joins TRBV12-3 or TRBV12-4 and TRBJ2-1; 8 bases agree with TRBD2. This CDR3 region has 20 residues. V trimming: 6 bases; J trimming: 1 base; junction bases outside the gene matches: 20.

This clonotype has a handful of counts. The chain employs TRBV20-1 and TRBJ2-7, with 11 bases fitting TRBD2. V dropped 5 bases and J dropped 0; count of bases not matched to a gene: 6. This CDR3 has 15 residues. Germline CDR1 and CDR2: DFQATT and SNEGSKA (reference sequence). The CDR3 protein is CSADRLAGNSYEQYF. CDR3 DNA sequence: TGCAGTGCTGACAGACTAGCGGGAAACTCCTACGAGCAGTACTTC.

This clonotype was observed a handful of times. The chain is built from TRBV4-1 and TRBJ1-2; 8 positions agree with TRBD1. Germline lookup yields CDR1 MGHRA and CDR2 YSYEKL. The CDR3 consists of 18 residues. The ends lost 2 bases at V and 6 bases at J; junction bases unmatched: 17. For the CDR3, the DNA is TGCGCCAGCAGCCAAAAAGCTGCCGGGTCAGGGGGCGGCAATGGCTACACCTTC. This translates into CASSQKAAGSGGGNGYTF.

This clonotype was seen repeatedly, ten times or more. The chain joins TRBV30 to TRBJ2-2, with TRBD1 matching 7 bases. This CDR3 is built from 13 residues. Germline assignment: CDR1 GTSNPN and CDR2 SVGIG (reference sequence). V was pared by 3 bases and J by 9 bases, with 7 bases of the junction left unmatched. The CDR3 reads CAWSLDRDRELFF. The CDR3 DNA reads TGTGCCTGGAGCCTAGACAGGGACCGGGAGCTGTTTTTT.

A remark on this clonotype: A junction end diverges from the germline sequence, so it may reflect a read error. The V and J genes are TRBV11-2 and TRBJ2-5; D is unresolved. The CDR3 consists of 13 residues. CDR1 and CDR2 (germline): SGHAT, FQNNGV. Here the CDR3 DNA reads TGTGCCAGCAGCTTAGGACTTCAAGAGACCCGGTACTTC. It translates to CASSLGLQETRYF. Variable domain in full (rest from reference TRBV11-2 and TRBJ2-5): EAGVAQSPRYKIIEKRQSVAFWCNPISGHATLYWYQQILGQGPKLLIQFQNNGVVDDSQLPKDRFSAERLKGVDSTLKIQPAKLEDSAVYLCASSLGLQETRYFGPGTRLLVL.

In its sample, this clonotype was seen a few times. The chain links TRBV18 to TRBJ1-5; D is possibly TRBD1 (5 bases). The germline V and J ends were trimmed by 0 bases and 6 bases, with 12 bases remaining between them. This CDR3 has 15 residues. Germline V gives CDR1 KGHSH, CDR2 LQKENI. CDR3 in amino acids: CASSPPGPAGQPQHF. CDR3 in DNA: TGTGCCAGCTCACCACCGGGGCCGGCCGGTCAGCCCCAGCATTTT.

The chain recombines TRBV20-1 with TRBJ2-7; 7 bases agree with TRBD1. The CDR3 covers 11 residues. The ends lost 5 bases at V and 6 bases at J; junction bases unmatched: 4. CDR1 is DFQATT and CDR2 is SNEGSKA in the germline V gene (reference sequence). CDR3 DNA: TGCAGTGCTGTCAGGGGGATCGAGCAGTACTTC. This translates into CSAVRGIEQYF.

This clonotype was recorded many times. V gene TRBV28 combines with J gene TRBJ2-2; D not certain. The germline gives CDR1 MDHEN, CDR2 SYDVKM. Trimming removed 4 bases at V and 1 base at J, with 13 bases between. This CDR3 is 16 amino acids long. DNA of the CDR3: TGTGCCAGCAGTTCCCGATCTCACAGGAACACCGGGGAGCTGTTTTTT. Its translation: CASSSRSHRNTGELFF.

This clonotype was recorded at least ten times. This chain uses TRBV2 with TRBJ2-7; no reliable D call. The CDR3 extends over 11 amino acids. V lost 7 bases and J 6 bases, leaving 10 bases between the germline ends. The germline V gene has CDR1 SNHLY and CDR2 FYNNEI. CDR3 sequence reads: CASNSASEQYF. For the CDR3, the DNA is TGTGCCAGCAACTCCGCGTCCGAGCAGTACTTC.

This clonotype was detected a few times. CDR3 bases: TGTGCCAGCAGCGCCAGCCCGGGACTAGCGGGAGGGTTCCACGAGCAGTACTTC. This encodes CASSASPGLAGGFHEQYF. The genes are TRBV7-6 and TRBJ2-7; 16 bases fit TRBD2. CDR1 and CDR2 (germline): SGHVS, FNYEAQ. This CDR3 comprises 18 residues. After removal of 5 bases from V and 5 bases from J, the junction contained 12 bases not matched to a gene. Looking up the rest from reference TRBV7-6 and TRBJ2-7 gives the full variable domain: GAGVSQSPRYKVTKRGQDVALRCDPISGHVSLYWYRQALGQGPEFLTYFNYEAQQDKSGLPNDRFSAERPEGSISTLTIQRTEQRDSAMYRCASSASPGLAGGFHEQYFGPGTRLTVT.

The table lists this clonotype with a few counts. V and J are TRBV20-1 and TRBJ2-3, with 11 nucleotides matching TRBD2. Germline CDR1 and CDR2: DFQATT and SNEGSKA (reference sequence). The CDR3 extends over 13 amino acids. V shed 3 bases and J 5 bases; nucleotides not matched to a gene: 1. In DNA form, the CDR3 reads TGCAGTGCTAGCGGGACTAGCGGAGATACGCAGTATTTT. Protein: CSASGTSGDTQYF.

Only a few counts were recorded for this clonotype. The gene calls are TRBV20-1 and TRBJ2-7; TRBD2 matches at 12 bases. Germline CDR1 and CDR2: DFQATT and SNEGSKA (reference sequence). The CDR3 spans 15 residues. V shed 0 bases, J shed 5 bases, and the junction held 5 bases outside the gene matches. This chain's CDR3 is CSARDFTSGRNEQYF. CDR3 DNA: TGCAGTGCTAGAGATTTTACTAGCGGGAGGAACGAGCAGTACTTC.

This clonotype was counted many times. Written as DNA, the CDR3 is TGTGCCAGCAGTTCGACAGGGTCTGGAAACACCATATATTTT. Its translation is CASSSTGSGNTIYF. The gene calls are TRBV12-3 or TRBV12-4 and TRBJ1-3, with 7 bases aligning to TRBD1. The junction had 1 base not matched to a gene; V was cut back by 4 bases and J by 1 base. The CDR3 is 14 amino acids.